The 24 T cell receptor beta chains presented below share a single source sample, sequenced in a study of blood T cell repertoires in COVID-19. Produced via immunoSEQ multiplex PCR; TCRdb's table is partial and in-frame only. This sample has around 300,000 clones, with around 87% found just once. Input material: peripheral blood. The source is a woman between 40 and 55 years old with COVID-19, enrolled during active disease.

The genes are TRBV18 and TRBJ2-3; TRBD2 matches at 10 bases. The CDR3 length is 15 residues. Germline-derived CDR1 and CDR2 are KGHSH and LQKENI. V was pared by 3 bases and J by 5 bases, with 5 bases of the junction left unmatched. CDR3 loop: CASSPLAGGQDTQYF. The CDR3 DNA reads as TGTGCCAGCTCACCCTTAGCGGGAGGACAAGATACGCAGTATTTT. Complete variable domain (other parts from reference TRBV18 and TRBJ2-3): NAGVMQNPRHLVRRRGQEARLRCSPMKGHSHVYWYRQLPEEGLKFMVYLQKENIIDESGMPKERFSAEFPKEGPSILRIQQVVRGDSAAYFCASSPLAGGQDTQYFGPGTRLTVL.

The chain recombines TRBV9 with TRBJ2-3; 9 bases fit TRBD2. The CDR3 length is 15 residues. The germline gives CDR1 SGDLS, CDR2 YYNGEE. J gave up 6 bases and V 1 base, and 6 bases lay outside the gene matches. DNA for the CDR3: TGTGCCAGCAGCGTAATGGATACTAGCGGGGATACGCAGTATTTT. It encodes CASSVMDTSGDTQYF.

This clone has a handful of counts. V gene TRBV19 combines with J gene TRBJ2-1; the D is unclear. The CDR3 has 15 residues. The germline V gene has CDR1 LNHDA and CDR2 SQIVND (reference sequence). The ends were cut back, 5 bases at V and 9 bases at J, with 20 bases in the middle. CDR3 coding DNA: TGTGCCAGTAGTCTCCGTGGGCAGCCCATCGGTGAGCAGTTCTTC. The encoded protein is CASSLRGQPIGEQFF.

The J gene is TRBJ1-1, the V gene TRBV28; 9 bases match TRBD1. V was clipped by 5 bases and J by 2 bases; unmatched bases: 6. The CDR3 totals 15 residues. Looked up from germline, CDR1 is MDHEN and CDR2 is SYDVKM. CDR3 nucleotides: TGTGCCAGCAGTGCTTACAGGGGGCTAAACACTGAAGCTTTCTTT. Encoded protein: CASSAYRGLNTEAFF.

The chain recombines TRBV29-1 with TRBJ1-1; weak D call: TRBD1 (6 bases). The V gene lost 8 bases and the J gene lost 0 bases, with 19 bases spanning the gap. The CDR3 is 15 amino acids. The germline CDR1 and CDR2 sequences are SQVTM and ANQGSEA. The CDR3 here is CSHRRDIGMNTEAFF. For the CDR3, the DNA is TGCAGCCACCGAAGGGACATTGGCATGAACACTGAAGCTTTCTTT. Combining the CDR3 with reference TRBV29-1 and TRBJ1-1 gives the whole variable domain SAVISQKPSRDICQRGTSLTIQCQVDSQVTMMFWYRQQPGQSLTLIATANQGSEATYESGFVIDKFPISRPNLTFSTLTVSNMSPEDSSIYLCSHRRDIGMNTEAFFGQGTRLTVV.

V gene TRBV4-2 combines with J gene TRBJ2-2, with a tentative D call TRBD1 (6 bases). From germline, CDR1 is LGHNA and CDR2 YNFKEQ. V lost 0 bases and J lost 4, with 12 bases in between. The CDR3 runs to 16 residues. As DNA, the CDR3 is TGTGCCAGCAGCCAAGATCCCAGGGGCGGCACCGGGGAGCTGTTTTTT. It encodes CASSQDPRGGTGELFF.

For the CDR3, the DNA is TGTGCCAGTAGTCCCACAATAAACCAAGAGACCCAGTACTTC. Amino acid sequence: CASSPTINQETQYF. The chain links TRBV19 to TRBJ2-5; D call uncertain. Germline CDR1 is LNHDA and CDR2 is SQIVND (reference sequence). Trimming stripped 5 bases from V and 0 bases from J, with 10 bases between. The CDR3 covers 14 residues.

The DNA of the CDR3 is TGTGCCAGCAGTTTAGAGGGCAATTCACCCCTCCACTTT. Translating it yields CASSLEGNSPLHF. This chain links TRBV6-5 with TRBJ1-6; D gene uncertain. The germline gives CDR1 MNHEY, CDR2 SVGAGI. The ends were cut back, 4 bases at V and 7 bases at J, with 8 bases in the middle. The CDR3 covers 13 residues.

The chain carries TRBV27 and TRBJ2-1, with D perhaps TRBD2 (6 bases). Germline assignment: CDR1 MNHEY and CDR2 SMNVEV (reference sequence). V was clipped by 0 bases and J by 8 bases, with 14 bases between them. This CDR3 region has 15 residues. CDR3 amino acids: CASSLSRGAYDEQFF. CDR3 sequence (DNA): TGTGCCAGCAGTTTATCGCGCGGGGCGTACGATGAGCAGTTCTTC.

This clone was seen a few times. This sequence joins TRBV18 and TRBJ1-5; weak D call: TRBD1 (6 bases). Germline CDR1 is KGHSH and CDR2 is LQKENI. Trimming removed 2 bases at V and 7 bases at J, with 12 bases between. This CDR3 is built from 14 residues. The CDR3 nucleotides read TGTGCCAGCTCACCAATCAGGGGAGAACAGCCCCAGCATTTT. Amino acid sequence: CASSPIRGEQPQHF.

The rearrangement joins TRBV28 to TRBJ1-3, with TRBD1 as a possible D gene (6 bases). The CDR3 sequence is 14 residues long. Germline V lookup: CDR1 MDHEN, CDR2 SYDVKM. Trimming removed 5 bases from V and 0 bases from J, with 8 bases in between. CDR3 protein: CASSSRGSGNTIYF. The CDR3 nucleotides are TGTGCCAGCAGTAGCAGGGGCTCTGGAAACACCATATATTTT. Full variable domain (missing parts from reference TRBV28 and TRBJ1-3): DVKVTQSSRYLVKRTGEKVFLECVQDMDHENMFWYRQDPGLGLRLIYFSYDVKMKEKGDIPEGYSVSREKKERFSLILESASTNQTSMYLCASSSRGSGNTIYFGEGSWLTVV.

The rearrangement links TRBV28 to TRBJ1-5, with 8 bases identical to TRBD1. The junction had 1 base not matched to a gene; V was cut back by 4 bases and J by 2 bases. Germline assignment: CDR1 MDHEN and CDR2 SYDVKM. The length of the CDR3 is 14 residues. In nucleotides, the CDR3 is TGTGCCAGCAGTTGGGGACAGGGCAATCAGCCCCAGCATTTT. It encodes CASSWGQGNQPQHF.

This clone was observed a few times. This chain connects TRBV4-2 to TRBJ2-1; 13 bases align to TRBD2. The trim removed 0 bases at V and 6 bases at J, leaving 5 bases unmatched. Germline loops: CDR1 LGHNA, CDR2 YNFKEQ. This CDR3 spans 17 amino acids. The CDR3 spells CASSQEGRTSGGNEQFF. CDR3 nucleotide sequence: TGTGCCAGCAGCCAAGAAGGAAGGACTAGCGGGGGCAATGAGCAGTTCTTC.

The CDR3 DNA sequence: TGTGCCAGCAGTTCGCCGGGCCATGGGGGCGACGAGCAGTACTTC. Amino acid sequence: CASSSPGHGGDEQYF. The chain carries TRBV6-2 or TRBV6-3 and TRBJ2-7, with D possibly being TRBD1 (6 bases). Germline V gene sequence: CDR1 MNHEY, CDR2 SVGEGT. Trimming left V 4 bases short and J 5 bases short, with 18 bases between. The CDR3 consists of 15 residues.

The chain is built from TRBV7-2 and TRBJ1-2, with D tentatively TRBD1 (6 bases). V shed 4 bases and J shed 8 bases, with 11 bases lying between them. Germline lookup yields CDR1 SGHTA and CDR2 FQGNSA. The CDR3 runs to 12 residues. The CDR3 loop reads CASSSDRGGYTF. CDR3 in DNA: TGTGCCAGCAGCTCCGATAGGGGGGGCTACACCTTC.

The rearrangement links TRBV3-1 (or the pseudogene TRBV3-2) to TRBJ1-2; 8 bases are shared with TRBD1. The CDR3 is 16 amino acids. The V gene end was trimmed by 4 bases and the J gene end by 8 bases; junction bases not matched to a gene: 15. Germline V CDR1 and CDR2: LGHDT, YNNKEL (reference sequence). CDR3 DNA: TGTGCCAGCAGCCCCTACTCAGGACAGGGCAGTCGCGGCTACACCTTC. Translating it yields CASSPYSGQGSRGYTF.

This chain joins TRBV28 and TRBJ2-6, with 7 bases lining up with TRBD1. CDR3 length equals 19 residues. J was trimmed by 0 bases and V by 5 bases; bases with no gene match: 13. The germline gives CDR1 MDHEN, CDR2 SYDVKM. The CDR3 sequence is CASSVPPGQESSGANVLTF. DNA of the CDR3: TGTGCCAGCAGTGTCCCTCCCGGACAGGAGTCCTCTGGGGCCAACGTCCTGACTTTC.

This clone was observed once. The chain is built from TRBV19 and TRBJ2-5; no reliable D call. Germline V gene lookup returns CDR1 LNHDA and CDR2 SQIVND (reference sequence). The CDR3 sequence is 14 residues long. The V and J ends lost 2 bases and 4 bases respectively, with 11 bases between them. The CDR3 sequence is CASSIHHQAETQYF. The CDR3 nucleotides read TGTGCCAGTAGTATACACCATCAGGCAGAGACCCAGTACTTC.

The J gene is TRBJ2-2, the V gene TRBV7-2; D remains unclear. Germline-derived CDR1 and CDR2 are SGHTA and FQGNSA. The ends were cut back, 1 base at V and 9 bases at J, with 9 bases in the middle. The CDR3 sequence is 13 residues long. The CDR3 loop is CASSLGPSRELFF. For the CDR3, the DNA is TGTGCCAGCAGCTTAGGGCCGTCCCGGGAGCTGTTTTTT. Supplemented by reference TRBV7-2 and TRBJ2-2, the full variable domain reads GAGVSQSPSNKVTEKGKDVELRCDPISGHTALYWYRQSLGQGLEFLIYFQGNSAPDKSGLPSDRFSAERTGGSVSTLTIQRTQQEDSAVYLCASSLGPSRELFFGEGSRLTVL.

The V and J genes are TRBV11-1 and TRBJ2-1; D might be TRBD2 (5 bases). CDR1 SGHAT and CDR2 FQDESV come from the germline V gene (reference sequence). V gave up 2 bases and J gave up 8 bases, with 16 bases separating them. The CDR3 consists of 15 residues. The CDR3 here is CASSLHLREGDEQFF. The CDR3 region has the DNA TGTGCCAGCAGCTTACACTTGAGGGAAGGCGATGAGCAGTTCTTC.

The chain has TRBV7-3 and TRBJ2-7; 9 nucleotides line up with TRBD2. This CDR3 is 15 amino acids long. Unmatched junction bases numbered 11, after V lost 5 bases and J lost 6 bases. Germline V gives CDR1 SGHTA, CDR2 FQGTGA. CDR3 protein: CASSPNGGGAAEQYF. The CDR3 bases are TGTGCCAGCAGCCCAAATGGCGGGGGGGCAGCCGAGCAGTACTTC.

The CDR3 protein is CASSLETGYGYTF. As DNA, the CDR3 is TGTGCCAGCAGCTTAGAGACGGGCTATGGCTACACCTTC. The chain joins TRBV7-9 to TRBJ1-2, with D uncertain. The germline CDR1 and CDR2 sequences are SEHNR and FQNEAQ (reference sequence). V was pared by 1 base and J by 4 bases, with 7 bases between. The CDR3 has 13 amino acids.

This rearrangement joins TRBV27 to TRBJ2-5, with TRBD1 identical over 9 bases. This CDR3 region has 15 residues. Looked up from germline, CDR1 is MNHEY and CDR2 is SMNVEV (reference sequence). The V segment lost 4 bases and the J segment 5 bases; nucleotides outside the gene matches: 8. The CDR3 protein is CASSSVDRGSETQYF. CDR3 in DNA: TGTGCCAGCAGTTCAGTGGACAGGGGTAGTGAGACCCAGTACTTC.

The chain links TRBV10-2 to TRBJ1-6; 10 bases are a match to TRBD1. V lost 10 bases to trimming and J lost 7 bases; unmatched junction nucleotides: 7. CDR1 WSHSY and CDR2 SAAADI come from the germline V gene. The CDR3 covers 14 residues. The CDR3 region has the DNA TGCGCCACCGAGAGGGGACAGGGGAATTCACCCCTCCACTTT. Encoded protein: CATERGQGNSPLHF.